The rows below give T cell receptor beta chains drawn from one sample of a study of regulatory T cells in long-lasting Graves disease. TCRdb called the multiplex PCR reads again in MiXCR, with one record for every CDR3 protein. The sample yields 300,000 to 400,000 distinct CDR3 sequences, 16% seen once. Separately, the same data were catalogued under a study of T cells in Graves' hyperthyroidism and ophthalmopathy.

Sequenced material: peripheral blood mononuclear cells (PBMCs), taken at new diagnosis, from a patient treated with antithyroid drugs. All receptors come from a man aged 35 to 55 with Graves disease. Each CDR3 is given with its conserved first and last residue. A D gene is named only where the DNA matches it firmly. Only some rows state a clone size, as once, few, many or a class for expanded clones.

TRBV6-5	-	-	TRBJ2-5	TGTGCCAGCAGTTACCAAGGACAGTCAGAAGAGACCCAGTACTTC	CASSYQGQSEETQYF
TRBV20-1	-	TRBD1	TRBJ2-1	TGCAGTGCTTTTGACAGGGGGAACTACAATGAGCAGTTCTTC	CSAFDRGNYNEQFF
TRBV7-9	-	-	TRBJ1-1	TGTGCCAGCAGCTTAGGTTGGGACCTGAACACTGAAGCTTTCTTT	CASSLGWDLNTEAFF
TRBV6-2/TRBV6-3	few	TRBD1	TRBJ2-4	TGTGCCAGCAGTGCGGACAGGGGAAACATTCAGTACTTC	CASSADRGNIQYF
TRBV9	many	-	TRBJ2-4	TGTGCCAGCAGCGCGGGGGCTCCGTCCCCCAAAAACATTCAGTACTTC	CASSAGAPSPKNIQYF
TRBV6-1	many	-	TRBJ2-1	TGTGCCAGCAGGGGATACATGTCCAACAATGAGCAGTTCTTC	CASRGYMSNNEQFF
TRBV3-1	many	-	TRBJ1-5	TGTGCCAGCAGCCCCGGGGCAGGGGATCAGCCCCAGCATTTT	CASSPGAGDQPQHF
TRBV5-1	many	-	TRBJ2-3	TGCGCCAGCAGCTTATTACTACGGGGCACAGATACGCAGTATTTT	CASSLLLRGTDTQYF
TRBV5-1	-	TRBD2	TRBJ2-5	TGCGCCAGCAGCTCGGGACTAGCGGGGGGGGCTGGAGAGACCCAGTACTTC	CASSSGLAGGAGETQYF
TRBV3-1	many	-	TRBJ2-7	TGTGCCAGCAGCCGCGTTTACGAGCAGTACTTC	CASSRVYEQYF
TRBV20-1	many	-	TRBJ1-6	TGCAGTGCTAGAGACAGGGGCAAGACTTATAATTCACCCCTCCACTTT	CSARDRGKTYNSPLHF
TRBV2	once	-	TRBJ2-7	TGTGCCAGCAGCGCGCGCATAAACTACGAGCAGTACTTC	CASSARINYEQYF
TRBV24-1	few	-	TRBJ1-5	TGTGCCACCCGGGTAGGGGGTAGGGTTCAGCCCCAGCATTTT	CATRVGGRVQPQHF
TRBV28	-	-	TRBJ1-6	TGTGCCAGCAGGACCGACAGCCTCTCCTATAATTCACCCCTCCACTTT	CASRTDSLSYNSPLHF
TRBV29-1	few	TRBD2	TRBJ2-5	TGCAGCGCTGATAGCGGGGGGTCACAAGAGACCCAGTACTTC	CSADSGGSQETQYF
TRBV20-1	-	-	TRBJ2-2	TGCAGTGCGGAGGGGGGGGGCATCACCGGGGAGCTGTTTTTT	CSAEGGGITGELFF
TRBV6-2/TRBV6-3	many	-	TRBJ2-7	TGTGCCAGCAGTTTTGGAGTCTACGAGCAGTACTTC	CASSFGVYEQYF
TRBV28	many	TRBD1	TRBJ2-7	TGTGCCAGCAGTTTGGGGACAGGGGGGCTATACGAGCAGTACTTC	CASSLGTGGLYEQYF
TRBV18	many	TRBD1	TRBJ2-2	TGTGCCAGCTCACCTACCGGACAGGCCACCGGGGAGCTGTTTTTT	CASSPTGQATGELFF
TRBV5-4	many	TRBD1	TRBJ2-3	TGTGCCAGCAGCCGGACAGGGCTCACAGATACGCAGTATTTT	CASSRTGLTDTQYF
TRBV19	-	-	TRBJ2-3	TGTGCCAGTAGTATCGTTGGACCAGCCACAGATACGCAGTATTTT	CASSIVGPATDTQYF
TRBV5-1	many	-	TRBJ2-3	TGCGCCAGCAGCTCGCAAGGAGATACGCAGTATTTT	CASSSQGDTQYF
TRBV6-5	many	-	TRBJ2-5	TGTGCCAGCAGTTACTCGAAGTGGGAGACCCAGTACTTC	CASSYSKWETQYF
TRBV28	-	-	TRBJ1-3	TGTGCCAGCAGTTTAGGGGATAGCTCTGGAAACACCATATATTTT	CASSLGDSSGNTIYF
TRBV18	many	TRBD1	TRBJ1-1	TGTGCCAGCTCACCAATGGGACAGAACATGAACACTGAAGCTTTCTTT	CASSPMGQNMNTEAFF
TRBV7-3	many	-	TRBJ1-1	TGTGCCAGCAGCTTACGGGGCGCTGGGGACACTGAAGCTTTCTTT	CASSLRGAGDTEAFF
TRBV20-1	few	-	TRBJ1-1	TGCAGTGCCTCGGACGGGGGGGGGGGGACTGAAGCTTTCTTT	CSASDGGGGTEAFF
TRBV4-1	-	-	TRBJ2-7	TGCGCCAGCAGCCAAGATCTTCTCGGCTACGAGCAGTACTTC	CASSQDLLGYEQYF
TRBV6-4	many	TRBD2	TRBJ2-3	TGTGCCAGCAGTTTAGCGGGGAGTGACACAGATACGCAGTATTTT	CASSLAGSDTDTQYF
TRBV28	few	-	TRBJ1-1	TGTGCCAGCAGGACAGAACCTAGAGAATTGAACACTGAAGCTTTCTTT	CASRTEPRELNTEAFF
TRBV18	-	-	TRBJ1-2	TGTGCCAGCTCACCAATTAGGGATATGGACTATGGCTACACCTTC	CASSPIRDMDYGYTF
TRBV12-3/TRBV12-4	many	-	TRBJ2-2	TGTGCCAGCAGCCTCCGTGGCACCGGGGAGCTGTTTTTT	CASSLRGTGELFF
TRBV7-2	many	-	TRBJ2-5	TGTGCCAGCAGCTTTAATGCCCCCAGGGCAGGGGAGACCCAGTACTTC	CASSFNAPRAGETQYF
TRBV11-2	many	-	TRBJ2-5	TGTGCCAGCAGCCCTAGGGACGTGACCCAGTACTTC	CASSPRDVTQYF
TRBV14	few	-	TRBJ1-5	TGTGCCAGCAGCCCAACCGGTTCTTTTTCAGATCGCAATTGTCAGCCCCAGCATTTT	CASSPTGSFSDRNCQPQHF
TRBV7-2	-	-	TRBJ2-2	TGTGCCAGCAGCCTCCGACAGATGCTTAACACCGGGGAGCTGTTTTTT	CASSLRQMLNTGELFF
TRBV28	many	-	TRBJ1-2	TGTGCCAGCAGTTTAGGGGGTGGCAGGAACTATGGCTACACCTTC	CASSLGGGRNYGYTF
TRBV15	many	TRBD2	TRBJ2-3	TGTGCCACCAGCAGAAAACGGGGGGGAAGAACAGATACGCAGTATTTT	CATSRKRGGRTDTQYF
TRBV6-2/TRBV6-3	few	-	TRBJ2-3	TGTGCCAGCAGTTACTCAGACGGAACTAGCACAGATACGCAGTATTTT	CASSYSDGTSTDTQYF
TRBV19	-	TRBD1	TRBJ2-3	TGTGCCAGTAGTACGACAGGGGCTACGCAGTATTTT	CASSTTGATQYF
TRBV6-1	many	-	TRBJ2-7	TGTGCCAGCAGTGCAAGGGCAGCCTACGAGCAGTACTTC	CASSARAAYEQYF
TRBV24-1	many	TRBD1	TRBJ1-5	TGTGCCACCAGTGATGGGACAGGCGAAAATCAGCCCCAGCATTTT	CATSDGTGENQPQHF
TRBV10-3	many	TRBD2	TRBJ2-7	TGTGCCATCCGGAAGCCACAGTTCGGGGGGGAGCAGTACTTC	CAIRKPQFGGEQYF
TRBV2	many	-	TRBJ2-7	TGTGCCAGCAGTGTCCCTTCAGGCCCCTACGAGCAGTACTTC	CASSVPSGPYEQYF
TRBV10-3	many	TRBD1	TRBJ2-2	TGTGCCATCCAAAGGGGGACAGGGAGAACCGGGGAGCTGTTTTTT	CAIQRGTGRTGELFF
TRBV5-1	many	TRBD1	TRBJ2-1	TGCGCCAGCAGCACTACAGGGGGCCTCTACAATGAGCAGTTCTTC	CASSTTGGLYNEQFF
TRBV9	few	TRBD1	TRBJ2-3	TGTGCCAGCAGCGCGGGGACAGGGGATGGCACAGATACGCAGTATTTT	CASSAGTGDGTDTQYF
TRBV7-9	-	-	TRBJ1-1	TGTGCCAGCAGCTTAGAAACCGAAGGGACGGCTGTGGTTCTGGGTTTCTTT	CASSLETEGTAVVLGFF
TRBV6-2/TRBV6-3	many	-	TRBJ1-1	TGTGCCAGCAGTGTTGAGGGGTTGAACACTGAAGCTTTCTTT	CASSVEGLNTEAFF
TRBV6-5	few	-	TRBJ1-2	TGTGCCAGCAGTTACGGCTGGAACTATGGCTACACCTTC	CASSYGWNYGYTF
TRBV7-9	many	-	TRBJ2-3	TGTGCCAGCAGCTCGGGACAACGCACAGATACGCAGTATTTT	CASSSGQRTDTQYF
TRBV20-1	few	-	TRBJ2-1	TGCAGTGCTAATTCACAGAGCTCCTACAATGAGCAGTTCTTC	CSANSQSSYNEQFF
TRBV6-5	many	-	TRBJ1-1	TGTGCCAGCAGTTCTGACAAAACTGAAGCTTTCTTT	CASSSDKTEAFF
TRBV13	many	-	TRBJ2-2	TGTGCCAGCAGCTTACTGCGGGGTCAACTGTTTTTT	CASSLLRGQLFF
TRBV20-1	-	TRBD1	TRBJ1-2	TGCAGTGCTAGAGATCGGAAGGGGGCGCATCCCTATGGCTACACCTTC	CSARDRKGAHPYGYTF
TRBV6-1	few	-	TRBJ1-6	TGTGCCAGCAGTGAATTAAGAGGTTCACCCCTCCACTTT	CASSELRGSPLHF
TRBV7-9	many	TRBD1	TRBJ2-7	TGTGCCAGCAGCTCCACCCCGGGACAGGGCTACGAGCAGTACTTC	CASSSTPGQGYEQYF
TRBV3-1	-	TRBD1	TRBJ2-7	TGTGCCAGCAGCCAAGATCGGACAGGGCTCTACGAGCAGTACTTC	CASSQDRTGLYEQYF
TRBV29-1	-	-	TRBJ2-3	TGCAGCGAACTAAACACAGATACGCAGTATTTT	CSELNTDTQYF